A single sample is the source of the 30 T cell receptor beta chains below, sequenced in a study of T cell clonality in common variable immunodeficiency. The table came from immunoSEQ multiplex PCR; TCRdb's copy has only in-frame clones and leaves some out. The profile covers some 17,000 clones, none occurring a single time. Broader study findings: Common variable immunodeficiency TCR beta sequences reportedly had fewer deletions and N-nucleotide insertions.

Which antigens these TCRs recognize remains unknown. The sequencing input was peripheral blood mononuclear cells. The receptors were gathered from a human donor with common variable immunodeficiency.

Points on this clone: The read falls 3 residues short of the CDR3 end, and the missing part is taken from the germline J gene. J is TRBJ2-1 and V is TRBV2; maybe TRBD2 (7 bases). Between the trimmed V and J ends, which lost 7 bases and 7 bases, there was a span of 17 bases. The CDR3 has 14 residues. CDR1 SNHLY and CDR2 FYNNEI come from the germline V gene. The CDR3 bases that were read are TGTGCCAGCATACGGGCTGGGGGGGCGAATGAG. Its protein product is CASIRAGGANE. The full-length CDR3 reads as CASIRAGGANEQFF.

This CDR3 is CASSFRTSNTDTQYF. The CDR3 bases that were read are TGTGCCAGTAGTTTCAGGACTAGCAACACAGATACG. The V gene is TRBV19, the J gene TRBJ2-3; 8 bases are a match to TRBD2. With the read ending 3 residues before the CDR3 end, the germline J gene is used to fill in that end. This CDR3 has 15 amino acids. Germline V gene sequence: CDR1 LNHDA, CDR2 SQIVND (reference sequence). The V and J ends lost 5 bases and 2 bases, in that order; junction bases with no gene match: 6.

This clone was detected many times. The DNA ends 3 residues before the CDR3 does, and the rest of the CDR3 is filled in from the germline J gene. The gene calls are TRBV2 and TRBJ2-1; weak D call: TRBD2 (5 bases). Germline CDR1 is SNHLY and CDR2 is FYNNEI. Trimming removed 8 bases from V and 5 bases from J, with 16 bases in between. This CDR3 spans 14 amino acids. The part of the CDR3 DNA that was read is TGTGCCAGCGTATTGAGACTACCGAACAATGAG. As protein: CASVLRLPNNE. The CDR3 in full is CASVLRLPNNEQFF.

This clone was observed a few times. The CDR3 reads CASSLEVGPKGYTF. The CDR3 bases that were read are TGTGCCAGCAGCTTAGAAGTTGGGCCGAAAGGC. The chain links TRBV7-3 to TRBJ1-2; D unclear. The CDR3 end falls 3 residues outside the read, so it is completed with the germline J gene. In germline, CDR1 is SGHTA, CDR2 FQGTGA. The CDR3 sequence is 14 residues long.

This clone was picked up a small number of times. The read comes to an end 3 residues before the CDR3 does, leaving the germline J gene to fill in the end. The chain combines TRBV7-2 with TRBJ2-1; 8 positions match TRBD2. CDR3 size: 15 residues. The J segment lost 5 bases and the V segment lost 4 bases, leaving 7 bases of the junction unmatched. Per germline, CDR1 SGHTA and CDR2 FQGNSA. This CDR3 reads CASSSRGGDNNEQFF. CDR3 DNA (partial): TGTGCCAGCAGCTCACGGGGGGGGGACAACAATGAG.

At least ten counts were recorded for this clone. The sequence runs out 3 residues before the end of the CDR3; the remainder is reconstructed from the germline J gene. The chain carries TRBV20-1 and TRBJ2-3, with 8 nucleotides matching TRBD2. Germline lookup yields CDR1 DFQATT and CDR2 SNEGSKA (reference sequence). The V gene end was trimmed by 5 bases and the J gene end by 1 base; junction bases not matched to a gene: 11. CDR3 length equals 16 residues. This chain's CDR3 is CSAESSSGGGTDTQYF. The sequenced part of the CDR3 DNA is TGCAGTGCTGAAAGCTCGAGCGGGGGAGGCACAGATACG.

As to this clone: The read terminates 3 residues before the CDR3 end, so the remaining end is supplied by the germline J gene. This sequence joins TRBV6-1 and TRBJ2-7; no definite D call. Germline loops: CDR1 MNHNS, CDR2 SASEGT. Trimming stripped 3 bases from V and 4 bases from J, with 10 bases between. The CDR3 sequence is 13 residues long. The CDR3 sequence: CASSEAYDYEQYF. Incomplete CDR3 DNA: TGTGCCAGCAGTGAGGCATACGATTACGAG.

This clone was seen more than once but under ten times. CDR3 sequence reads: CASSDGTGLEDTQYF. Incomplete CDR3 DNA: TGTGCCAGCAGTGACGGGACTGGGCTCGAGGATACG. The chain employs TRBV6-2 or TRBV6-3 and TRBJ2-3, with TRBD2 as a possible D gene (6 bases). The read terminates 3 residues ahead of where the CDR3 ends, so the germline J gene completes it. The germline V and J ends were trimmed by 5 bases and 6 bases, with 18 bases remaining between them. CDR1 is MNHEY and CDR2 is SVGEGT in the germline V gene. The CDR3 is 15 residues long.

Note on this clone: The CDR3 end is not reached by the read, which stops 3 residues before it; the germline J gene fills it in. The chain is built from TRBV11-2 and TRBJ2-7; the match to TRBD2 covers 9 bases. From germline, CDR1 is SGHAT and CDR2 FQNNGV. The CDR3 spans 14 residues. Germline trimming cut 6 bases from V and 0 bases from J; bases unmatched to any gene: 3. CDR3: CASRRLAASYEQYF. The covered CDR3 bases are TGTGCCAGCAGGAGACTAGCGGCCTCCTACGAG.

The sample holds many counts of this clone. The read ends 3 residues early relative to the CDR3; the germline J gene fills the gap. This chain joins TRBV20-1 and TRBJ1-1, with TRBD1 matching 7 bases. V was clipped by 6 bases and J by 4 bases; unmatched bases: 11. CDR3 length equals 14 residues. The germline V gene encodes CDR1 DFQATT and CDR2 SNEGSKA (reference sequence). The CDR3 bases that were read are TGCAGTGCCCCACGGGACAGCTTATCCACTGAA. Translated, it gives CSAPRDSLSTE. The CDR3 in full is CSAPRDSLSTEAFF.

The covered CDR3 bases are TGTGCCAGTAGTATAGGCCGACAGGGAGCGAGGCAGCCC. It is translated as CASSIGRQGARQP. In full, the CDR3 reads CASSIGRQGARQPQHF. V is TRBV19 and J is TRBJ1-5; 7 nucleotides agree with TRBD1. The read comes to an end 3 residues before the CDR3 does, leaving the germline J gene to fill in the end. V dropped 1 base and J dropped 7; count of bases not matched to a gene: 10. CDR1 is LNHDA, CDR2 SQIVND, per germline (reference sequence). This CDR3 is built from 16 residues.

This clone was seen only a few times. The missing CDR3 end, 3 residues past where the read stops, is filled in from the germline J gene. V and J are TRBV18 and TRBJ1-5, with D tentatively TRBD1 (6 bases). Germline V gives CDR1 KGHSH, CDR2 LQKENI. The CDR3 spans 15 residues. V lost 4 bases and J lost 4, with 14 bases in between. The CDR3 sequence is CASSLTGLGNQPQHF. The sequenced part of the CDR3 DNA is TGTGCCAGCTCACTGACAGGTCTGGGGAATCAGCCC. Full variable domain (missing parts from reference TRBV18 and TRBJ1-5): NAGVMQNPRHLVRRRGQEARLRCSPMKGHSHVYWYRQLPEEGLKFMVYLQKENIIDESGMPKERFSAEFPKEGPSILRIQQVVRGDSAAYFCASSLTGLGNQPQHFGDGTRLSIL.

This clone has at least ten counts. Coverage ceases 3 residues before the CDR3 finishes, and the germline J gene fills in the end. This sequence joins TRBV19 and TRBJ2-3; 15 nucleotides align to TRBD2. The length of the CDR3 is 16 residues. From germline, CDR1 is LNHDA and CDR2 SQIVND (reference sequence). The part of the CDR3 DNA that was read is TGTGCCAGTAGTTCCGGACTAGCGGGAGGGCCGTTCGCG. It codes for CASSSGLAGGPFA. The whole CDR3 region reads CASSSGLAGGPFAQYF.

In this sample, this clone turned up many times. The sequence runs out 3 residues before the end of the CDR3; the remainder is reconstructed from the germline J gene. The rearrangement uses TRBV7-9 and TRBJ1-1; D is unclear. The CDR3 loop spans 15 amino acids. V lost 0 bases and J 1 base, leaving 9 bases between the germline ends. Germline CDR1 SEHNR, CDR2 FQNEAQ (reference sequence). This CDR3 is CASSLALTGNTEAFF. The sequenced part of the CDR3 DNA is TGTGCCAGCAGCTTAGCCCTTACGGGGAACACTGAA.

This clone is labeled medium-sized. The read is 3 residues too short to cover the CDR3 end, so that end is filled in from the germline J gene. The genes are TRBV18 and TRBJ1-4; D is undetermined. The CDR3 extends over 14 amino acids. V lost 4 bases, J lost 6 bases, and 12 bases lay in between. From germline, CDR1 is KGHSH and CDR2 LQKENI. The CDR3 bases that were read are TGTGCCAGCTCACAGGAGCCCCGGGATGAAAAA. It translates to CASSQEPRDEK. The full CDR3 protein is CASSQEPRDEKLFF.

In this sample, this clone turned up a few times. The CDR3 extends 3 residues past the end of the read, so its final part is completed from the germline J gene. V gene TRBV20-1 combines with J gene TRBJ1-6; 9 positions match TRBD1. CDR3 length: 14 amino acids. Trimming removed 4 bases from V and 4 bases from J; junction bases left unmatched: 2. Germline CDR1 reads DFQATT; CDR2 reads SNEGSKA (reference sequence). The covered CDR3 bases are TGCAGTGCTACCGGGACAGGGTATAATTCACCC. As protein: CSATGTGYNSP. The complete CDR3 sequence is CSATGTGYNSPLHF.

Note on this clone: The sequenced fragment ends 3 residues before the CDR3 boundary, so the rest is inferred from the germline J gene. This chain connects TRBV20-1 to TRBJ2-1; 7 bases are a match to TRBD1. Germline CDR1 DFQATT, CDR2 SNEGSKA (reference sequence). This CDR3 is built from 13 residues. The trim removed 3 bases at V and 6 bases at J, leaving 5 bases unmatched. The CDR3: CSASEGASNEQFF. Partial CDR3 DNA: TGCAGTGCTAGCGAGGGGGCAAGCAATGAG.

About this clone: A junction end diverges from the germline sequence, so it may reflect a read error. Coverage ceases 3 residues before the CDR3 finishes, and the germline J gene fills in the end. The chain is built from TRBV7-7 and TRBJ2-2; D is possibly TRBD2 (6 bases). Germline V gene data show CDR1 as SSHAT and CDR2 as FNYEAQ (reference sequence). This CDR3 is 14 amino acids long. The part of the CDR3 DNA that was read is TGTGCTAGCAGCTTAGGGACTAACACCGGGGAG. This translates into CASSLGTNTGE. The full CDR3 protein is CASSLGTNTGELFF.

In this sample, this clone turned up a few times. With the read ending 3 residues before the CDR3 end, the germline J gene is used to fill in that end. The chain joins TRBV7-9 to TRBJ1-2, with 10 positions matching TRBD1. CDR1 and CDR2 from the germline V gene are SEHNR and FQNEAQ (reference sequence). CDR3 length: 14 amino acids. V was pared by 1 base and J by 7 bases, with 3 bases of the junction left unmatched. CDR3: CASSLGDRGPGYTF. CDR3 DNA, as far as it was read: TGTGCCAGCAGCTTAGGAGACAGGGGGCCTGGC.

A note on this clone: The CDR3 goes on 3 residues after the read ends, and that part is filled in from the germline J gene. The V and J genes are TRBV7-6 and TRBJ1-2; D remains ambiguous. In germline, CDR1 is SGHVS, CDR2 FNYEAQ. The CDR3 has 13 amino acids. The CDR3: CASSLGALEGYTF. CDR3 bases read: TGTGCCAGCAGCTTAGGGGCACTGGAGGGC.

This clone came up a few times. The CDR3 is cut off 3 residues early in the read; its end comes from the germline J gene. The V and J genes are TRBV19 and TRBJ1-2; 9 bases are a match to TRBD1. J was trimmed by 4 bases and V by 11 bases; bases with no gene match: 5. The CDR3 spans 12 residues. Germline CDR1 and CDR2: LNHDA and SQIVND (reference sequence). The CDR3 spells CASTTGGYGYTF. The DNA read from the CDR3 is TGTGCCTCCACGACAGGGGGCTATGGC.

This clone is medium-sized (0.01 to 0.1%) within its sample. The read is 3 residues too short to cover the CDR3 end, so that end is filled in from the germline J gene. V is TRBV18 and J is TRBJ2-6; TRBD2 matches at 14 bases. V shed 3 bases and J 0 bases; nucleotides not matched to a gene: 7. The germline gives CDR1 KGHSH, CDR2 LQKENI. The CDR3 has 20 residues. The DNA read from the CDR3 is TGTGCCAGCTCACCCTACCGGGGACTAGCGGGAGTCTCTGGGGCCAACGTC. Residues: CASSPYRGLAGVSGANV. The entire CDR3 protein is CASSPYRGLAGVSGANVLTF.

This clone was seen a handful of times. The read comes to an end 3 residues before the CDR3 does, leaving the germline J gene to fill in the end. This chain joins TRBV19 and TRBJ2-1, with 11 bases identical to TRBD2. There are 15 residues in the CDR3. Per the germline V gene, CDR1 is LNHDA and CDR2 is SQIVND (reference sequence). V gave up 4 bases and J gave up 8 bases; unmatched junction bases: 7. CDR3 loop: CASSKNSGGAYEQFF. CDR3 DNA, as far as it was read: TGTGCCAGTAGTAAGAATAGCGGGGGGGCCTATGAG.

Concerning this clone itself: The read terminates 3 residues before the CDR3 end, so the remaining end is supplied by the germline J gene. The chain recombines TRBV6-4 with TRBJ1-5, with D possibly being TRBD1 (5 bases). Deletions cut 0 bases from V and 4 bases from J, with 10 bases between. The CDR3 has 15 residues. CDR1 and CDR2 from the germline V gene are MRHNA and SNTAGT. This chain's CDR3 is CASSDSRGGNQPQHF. CDR3 DNA, as far as it was read: TGTGCCAGCAGTGACTCAAGGGGCGGAAATCAGCCC.

In its sample, this clone was seen a few times. The read ends 3 residues before the CDR3 terminus; that terminus is restored from the germline J gene. The V gene is TRBV11-2, the J gene TRBJ2-1; D unresolved. V lost 5 bases and J 4 bases, leaving 6 bases between the germline ends. The germline gives CDR1 SGHAT, CDR2 FQNNGV. This CDR3 is 12 amino acids long. The sequenced part of the CDR3 DNA is TGTGCCAGCAGCCCCGGTTACAATGAG. Translation gives CASSPGYNE. From start to end, the CDR3 is CASSPGYNEQFF.

Regarding this clone: The read stops 3 residues short of the end of the CDR3; the missing end is completed from the germline J gene. V usage is TRBV5-1 and J usage is TRBJ1-3; TRBD1 aligns across 7 bases. Germline values: CDR1 SGHRS, CDR2 YFSETQ. V was clipped by 4 bases and J by 1 base; unmatched bases: 5. The CDR3 has 15 residues. CDR3 DNA (partial): TGCGCCAGCAGCCTCACAGGGGAATCTGGAAACACC. Residues: CASSLTGESGNT. The full-length CDR3 reads as CASSLTGESGNTIYF.

This clone was seen more than once but under ten times. The observed sequence ends 3 residues before the CDR3 terminus, with the missing tail filled in from the germline J gene. J is TRBJ1-2 and V is TRBV18; 8 bases match TRBD1. V was pared by 0 bases and J by 7 bases, with 7 bases of the junction left unmatched. From germline, CDR1 is KGHSH and CDR2 LQKENI. The CDR3 is 15 residues long. CDR3: CASSPPPWTGFGYTF. CDR3 DNA (partial): TGTGCCAGCTCACCACCCCCTTGGACAGGGTTTGGC.

On this clone itself: The CDR3 goes on 3 residues after the read ends, and that part is filled in from the germline J gene. The chain carries TRBV7-2 and TRBJ2-7, with TRBD2 matching over 10 bases. CDR1 and CDR2 from the germline V gene are SGHTA and FQGNSA. V lost 5 bases, J lost 3 bases, and 7 bases stayed unmatched. This CDR3 is 15 amino acids long. The part of the CDR3 DNA that was read is TGTGCCAGCAGCCGAGGACTAGCGGAGAGCTACGAG. Its protein is CASSRGLAESYE. The complete CDR3 sequence is CASSRGLAESYEQYF. Full variable domain (rest looked up from reference TRBV7-2 and TRBJ2-7): GAGVSQSPSNKVTEKGKDVELRCDPISGHTALYWYRQSLGQGLEFLIYFQGNSAPDKSGLPSDRFSAERTGGSVSTLTIQRTQQEDSAVYLCASSRGLAESYEQYFGPGTRLTVT.

Notes on this clone: The read finishes 3 residues shy of the CDR3 end, and the germline J gene is used to complete it. The chain uses TRBV19 and TRBJ1-5; tentative D call: TRBD1 (5 bases). Germline V gene sequence: CDR1 LNHDA, CDR2 SQIVND (reference sequence). CDR3 length equals 18 residues. V was cut by 2 bases and J by 0 bases, with 17 bases left in between. Partial CDR3 DNA: TGTGCCAGTAGTATACTCAATTGGGGGGTGAATAGCAATCAGCCC. Protein: CASSILNWGVNSNQP. The full-length CDR3 reads as CASSILNWGVNSNQPQHF.

Concerning this clone: The read falls 3 residues short of the CDR3 end, and the missing part is taken from the germline J gene. The chain employs TRBV5-1 and TRBJ2-2, with D possibly matching TRBD1 (6 bases). This CDR3 has 16 residues. Trimming removed 3 bases at V and 2 bases at J, with 14 bases between. Germline assignment: CDR1 SGHRS and CDR2 YFSETQ. The part of the CDR3 DNA that was read is TGCGCCAGCAGCTCCACAGGGCGCCCAAACACCGGGGAG. Protein sequence: CASSSTGRPNTGE. The CDR3 reads in full as CASSSTGRPNTGELFF.